Below, 9 T cell receptor beta chains from the same sample are listed, as sequenced in a study of glioma-infiltrating T cells after dendritic cell vaccination. TCRdb's copy holds only in-frame clones and misses some; the assay was immunoSEQ multiplex PCR. The sample yields roughly 100,000 clones, roughly 81% seen once. Source: blood, taken before dendritic cell vaccination. These receptors all come from a human donor with glioblastoma.

This clone was observed a few times. This chain joins TRBV5-1 and TRBJ1-2; D not resolved. The CDR3 is 14 amino acids. Trimming removed 0 bases at V and 8 bases at J, with 14 bases between. Germline V gene data show CDR1 as SGHRS and CDR2 as YFSETQ. The CDR3 loop reads CASSLAEEGGGYTF. CDR3 DNA: TGCGCCAGCAGCTTGGCCGAGGAGGGAGGGGGCTACACCTTC.

The chain links TRBV19 to TRBJ2-2; no definite D call. Per the germline V gene, CDR1 is LNHDA and CDR2 is SQIVND (reference sequence). V was shortened by 5 bases and J by 3 bases, with 19 bases between the two germline ends. The CDR3 runs to 17 residues. CDR3 bases: TGTGCCAGTAGTCATTTAGGTGAGCGTGCCCACACCGGGGAGCTGTTTTTT. Its protein is CASSHLGERAHTGELFF.

The V gene is TRBV6-1, the J gene TRBJ2-7, with a possible D match to TRBD2 (5 bases). V lost 5 bases, J lost 3 bases, and 17 bases lay in between. CDR3 length: 15 amino acids. Germline V lookup: CDR1 MNHNS, CDR2 SASEGT. Here the CDR3 reads CASSPAFEGGYEQYF. The DNA for the CDR3 is TGTGCCAGCAGTCCCGCGTTTGAGGGTGGCTACGAGCAGTACTTC.

V is TRBV4-1 and J is TRBJ1-1, with D possibly TRBD1 on 5 matching bases. The CDR3 runs to 15 residues. CDR1 and CDR2 from the germline V gene are MGHRA and YSYEKL. The V and J ends lost 1 base and 7 bases respectively, with 16 bases between them. CDR3 protein: CASSQVGRGRGEAFF. The CDR3 DNA reads as TGCGCCAGCAGCCAAGTAGGTAGGGGTAGGGGTGAAGCTTTCTTT.

The J gene is TRBJ1-6, the V gene TRBV6-5, with D tentatively TRBD1 (6 bases). V lost 7 bases and J lost 9, with 19 bases in between. CDR1 and CDR2 from the germline V gene are MNHEY and SVGAGI. CDR3 length equals 15 residues. Here the CDR3 DNA reads TGTGCCAGCACTGAGGGAGGAGGGGGGGTTTCACCCCTCCACTTT. Encoded protein: CASTEGGGGVSPLHF.

This chain links TRBV30 with TRBJ1-5; D possibly corresponds to TRBD1 (5 bases). In germline, CDR1 is GTSNPN, CDR2 SVGIG (reference sequence). V dropped 0 bases and J dropped 6 bases, with 12 bases sitting between them. The CDR3 length is 14 residues. The CDR3 region is CAWSVRTTIQPQHF. As DNA, the CDR3 is TGTGCCTGGAGTGTAAGGACAACAATTCAGCCCCAGCATTTT.

The chain combines TRBV2 with TRBJ2-1; TRBD2 agrees at 10 bases. V lost 3 bases to trimming and J lost 9 bases; unmatched junction nucleotides: 14. Germline V CDR1 and CDR2: SNHLY, FYNNEI. The CDR3 covers 17 residues. CDR3 sequence reads: CASSDIPLAGGRSEQFF. The CDR3 bases are TGTGCCAGCAGTGATATCCCTTTAGCGGGGGGCCGGAGTGAGCAGTTCTTC.

The J gene is TRBJ2-7, the V gene TRBV5-6, with 9 bases lining up with TRBD1. CDR3 length: 14 amino acids. Unmatched junction bases numbered 1, after V lost 0 bases and J lost 3 bases. Germline V gene data show CDR1 as SGHDT and CDR2 as YYEEEE. The CDR3 bases are TGTGCCAGCAGCTTGGCGGGACAGGGCTACGAGCAGTACTTC. Protein: CASSLAGQGYEQYF.

J is TRBJ1-1 and V is TRBV6-1; D not resolved. The CDR3 is made up of 13 amino acids. V was trimmed by 8 bases and J by 0 bases, leaving 10 bases between them. The germline gives CDR1 MNHNS, CDR2 SASEGT. The DNA of the CDR3 is TGTGCCAGCTTCTACGGGATGAACACTGAAGCTTTCTTT. It codes for CASFYGMNTEAFF.